The 10 T cell receptor beta chains below all came from one sample that was sequenced in a study of blood T cell repertoires in COVID-19. Measured with immunoSEQ multiplex PCR; TCRdb has only the in-frame clones, and not every one. The table records just over 150,000 clones, 85% of them present only once. Sequenced material: peripheral blood. The receptors were gathered from a human donor with acute or convalescent COVID-19. The donor label of this sample is uncertain.

The J gene is TRBJ1-5, the V gene TRBV10-3, with 12 bases matching TRBD1. Germline CDR1 ENHRY, CDR2 SYGVKD. V trimming: 4 bases; J trimming: 0 bases; junction bases outside the gene matches: 7. The CDR3 contains 18 residues. As DNA, the CDR3 is TGTGCCATCAGTGGGGGGACAGGGGGCGTAAATAGCAATCAGCCCCAGCATTTT. Its protein is CAISGGTGGVNSNQPQHF.

This rearrangement joins TRBV30 to TRBJ1-1; 7 bases match TRBD1. The CDR3 has 14 amino acids. CDR1 and CDR2 from the germline V gene are GTSNPN and SVGIG (reference sequence). J lost 5 bases, V lost 0 bases, and 6 bases had no gene match. For the CDR3, the DNA is TGTGCCTGGAGTGTAAATATACAGGGGACTGAAGCTTTCTTT. Translated: CAWSVNIQGTEAFF.

The chain employs TRBV7-2 and TRBJ1-1, with 10 bases lining up with TRBD1. Germline CDR1 and CDR2: SGHTA and FQGNSA. The CDR3 runs 15 residues. V shed 5 bases, J shed 4 bases, and the junction held 7 bases outside the gene matches. The CDR3 spells CASSKRQGAVTEAFF. The CDR3 DNA sequence: TGTGCCAGCAGCAAACGACAGGGGGCGGTCACTGAAGCTTTCTTT.

The chain joins TRBV7-6 to TRBJ2-2; weak D call: TRBD2 (5 bases). The germline V and J ends were trimmed by 1 base and 1 base, with 10 bases remaining between them. The CDR3 is 16 residues long. In germline, CDR1 is SGHVS, CDR2 FNYEAQ. The CDR3 DNA reads TGTGCCAGCAGCTTAGAGGGAGCAGGGAACACCGGGGAGCTGTTTTTT. Its protein is CASSLEGAGNTGELFF.

The CDR3 DNA follows: TGTGCCAGCAGCAGAGGGGGTAATAATGAAAAACTGTTTTTT. Translated: CASSRGGNNEKLFF. This chain links TRBV21-1 with TRBJ1-4; TRBD1, the table's D call, lacks a check against the DNA. TRBV21-1 is reported as a pseudogene. The CDR3 contains 14 residues.

The chain employs TRBV3-1 (or the pseudogene TRBV3-2) and TRBJ1-2; D gene unclear. Germline V gene data show CDR1 as LGHDT and CDR2 as YNNKEL (reference sequence). The CDR3 loop spans 15 amino acids. V shed 4 bases and J shed 7 bases, with 19 bases lying between them. The CDR3 protein is CASSLRKPEGSGYTF. CDR3 sequence (DNA): TGTGCCAGCAGCCTACGGAAACCGGAGGGTTCTGGCTACACCTTC.

V usage is TRBV5-1 and J usage is TRBJ1-1, with D possibly TRBD1 on 5 matching bases. The V gene's germline CDR1 is SGHRS and CDR2 YFSETQ. CDR3 length: 15 amino acids. V lost 4 bases and J lost 0, with 13 bases in between. Here the CDR3 DNA reads TGCGCCAGCAGCAACTCACAGGACATGAACACTGAAGCTTTCTTT. As protein: CASSNSQDMNTEAFF. The entire variable domain, with the rest obtained from reference TRBV5-1 and TRBJ1-1, is as follows: KAGVTQTPRYLIKTRGQQVTLSCSPISGHRSVSWYQQTPGQGLQFLFEYFSETQRNKGNFPGRFSGRQFSNSRSEMNVSTLELGDSALYLCASSNSQDMNTEAFFGQGTRLTVV.

The gene calls are TRBV5-1 and TRBJ2-1; 11 bases fit TRBD2. Trimming removed 3 bases from V and 8 bases from J; junction bases left unmatched: 7. CDR1 and CDR2 from the germline V gene are SGHRS and YFSETQ. The CDR3 is 15 residues long. The DNA for the CDR3 is TGCGCCAGCAGCTACCTAGCGGGGGGTTCATATGAGCAGTTCTTC. Translating gives CASSYLAGGSYEQFF.

The V call is TRBV3-1 (or the pseudogene TRBV3-2), the J call TRBJ1-1, with 7 bases that match TRBD1. The CDR3 has 15 residues. Germline lookup yields CDR1 LGHDT and CDR2 YNNKEL (reference sequence). J was trimmed by 0 bases and V by 4 bases; bases with no gene match: 5. The CDR3 DNA reads as TGTGCCAGCAGCCTGGACAGGCCCATGAACACTGAAGCTTTCTTT. It encodes CASSLDRPMNTEAFF.

This chain uses TRBV6-4 with TRBJ1-2; TRBD1 matches at 11 bases. From germline, CDR1 is MRHNA and CDR2 SNTAGT. The CDR3 covers 14 residues. The V and J ends lost 5 bases and 7 bases, in that order; junction bases with no gene match: 6. CDR3 sequence (DNA): TGTGCCAGCAGTACCGGACAGGGGGCGACTGGCTACACCTTC. Translating it yields CASSTGQGATGYTF.